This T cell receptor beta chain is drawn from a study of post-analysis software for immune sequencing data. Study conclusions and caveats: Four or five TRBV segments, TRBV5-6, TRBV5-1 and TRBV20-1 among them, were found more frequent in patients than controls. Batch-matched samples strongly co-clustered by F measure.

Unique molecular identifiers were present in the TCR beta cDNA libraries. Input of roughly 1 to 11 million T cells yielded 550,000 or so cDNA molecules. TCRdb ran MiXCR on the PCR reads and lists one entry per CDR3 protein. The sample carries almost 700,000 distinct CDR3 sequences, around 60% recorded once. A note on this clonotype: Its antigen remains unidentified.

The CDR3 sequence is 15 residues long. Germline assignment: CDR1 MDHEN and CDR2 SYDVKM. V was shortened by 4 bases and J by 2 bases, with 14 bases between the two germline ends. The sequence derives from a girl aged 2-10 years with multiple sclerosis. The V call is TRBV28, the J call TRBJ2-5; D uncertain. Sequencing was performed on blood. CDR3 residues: CASSSLTDIQETQYF. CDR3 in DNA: TGTGCCAGCAGTTCTTTGACGGATATACAAGAGACCCAGTACTTC.